The entry that follows covers one T cell receptor beta chain sequence. This clonotype was recorded at least ten times. Its antigen target is currently unknown. No qualities accompany the bases; no much larger clone lies one base away. cDNA was synthesized by template-switch 5'RACE using a primer with a 10-nucleotide random unique molecular identifier that tagged each TCR transcript. Each sequencing run produced over 190 million TCR-beta sequences covering 15-18 subjects. The RNeasy kit was used to extract total RNA. TCR-beta VDJ regions were amplified with primers for the TCR constant region and the 5'RACE anchor, using the KAPA Real-time Library Amplification kit. A first PCR added sample indexes and Illumina adaptors, after which a second PCR increased the library yield. After Ampure bead purification, the roughly 650 bp TCR product was size-selected on a 2% E-gel SizeSelection system. Before pooling, libraries had their quality checked on a Bioanalyzer, their concentration measured with Qubit, and their quantity determined with the Kapa Library Quantification kit. Libraries were sequenced paired-end 2 x 150 bp on an Illumina HiSeq 2500. To increase sequence diversity, roughly 24-31% phiX was spiked into each library pool. From the authors' description of their analysis: The quality-filtered reads were processed with the UMI-based MiGEC pipeline, whose error correction step removed more than 90% of the raw TCR sequences. IMGT germline references were used for aligning VDJ genes, and each clonotype was defined as a unique CDR3 amino acid sequence together with its V-J genes. VDJtools evaluated clonal expansion, Shannon diversity and CDR3 relatedness (CalcPairwiseDistances, ClusterSamples); CLCbio workbench built phylogenetic trees. Expanded clones were defined as having at least 8 unique UMIs, based on coefficient-of-variation modelling across technical triplicates. TCRdb trimmed the raw reads at Q25, called clones with MiXCR and kept productive beta chains. A single entry per CDR3 protein holds the most common genes and DNA from its merged rows. The V and J calls follow TCRdb's processing rather than the paper's. The sample table records 90,000 to 150,000 distinct CDR3 sequences; roughly 3.2% of these occur just once. The ten largest make up about 1.2% of the sample.

Taken from cysteine to phenylalanine, the CDR3 has 15 residues. CDR3 DNA is the only sequence kept; it has 45 bases, read in frame from the first base. From the germline V gene, CDR1 is SGHRS and CDR2 is YFSETQ. Relative to germline, V is 0 bases shorter and J is 0 bases shorter, with 10 bases between their ends. For the unsorted PBMC libraries, 2 million PBMCs were stored in RNAlater at -80 degrees C until RNA extraction and were used to generate the libraries. Multiple sclerosis patients were enrolled in a US clinical protocol evaluating disease progression by magnetic resonance imaging. Peripheral blood was subjected to Ficoll-Hypaque density gradient centrifugation to isolate PBMCs, which were then cryopreserved in liquid nitrogen. The sample is drawn from a study of neurological immune-mediated disorders (dated by TCRdb to the late 2010s). Study-wide context: Among the approximately 35 multiple sclerosis patients, approximately 30 had relapsing-remitting MS and 3 had secondary progressive MS. Of the approximately 66 subjects in the cohort, some 15 were HAM/TSP patients, some 35 were multiple sclerosis patients, and some 20 were healthy controls. Peripheral blood TCR-beta repertoires from HTLV-I-associated myelopathy (HAM/TSP) patients, multiple sclerosis patients and healthy controls were compared by UMI-based sequencing. Alongside PBMC samples, the set of fewer than 110 TCR-beta libraries contained longitudinal samples, technical triplicates, and paired CD4+ and CD8+ T-cell subsets that had been sorted. Results and caveats for the whole study, not just this receptor: In a phylogenetic analysis, the repertoires of 18 out of 34 MS patients fell into a single cluster of related CDR3 sequences, pointing to a possible signature at the repertoire level. No clinical or MRI features were associated with the MS cluster, and the authors said that larger cohorts are needed. Across subjects, expanded clones never shared an identical CDR3 amino acid sequence, which suggests that the TCR-beta repertoires in every group were private. TCR clonal expansion was highest in HAM/TSP patients and lowest in MS patients, with MS patients falling below even healthy controls.

The sequencing input was PBMCs. This sequence uses TRBV5-1 and TRBJ2-7; perhaps TRBD1 is the D gene, with 6 bases matching. This receptor was identified in a woman aged 25 to 39 with multiple sclerosis. The bases are TGCGCCAGCAGCTTGGGCTGGGACACCTCCTACGAGCAGTACTTC. This gives the protein CASSLGWDTSYEQYF.